This TCR beta chain derives from a study of Tregs in tolerant kidney transplant recipients. Generated by immunoSEQ multiplex PCR, the TCRdb table keeps only in-frame clones and is missing some. In the table there are roughly 70,000 clones, 80% to 85% of which are singletons. The sequence was collected from a human donor in good health. The sequenced material came from CD4+ T cells from blood.

In nucleotides, the CDR3 is TGTGCCAGCAGATATACAGGGGATACTGAAGCTTTCTTT. Its protein is CASRYTGDTEAFF. V and J are TRBV7-9 and TRBJ1-1; 7 positions match TRBD1. Germline CDR1 is SEHNR and CDR2 is FQNEAQ (reference sequence). The CDR3 loop spans 13 amino acids. The trim removed 6 bases at V and 5 bases at J, leaving 6 bases unmatched.